A selection of T cell receptor beta chains follows, all from one sample in a study of cytomegalovirus exposure and HLA in healthy donors. The protocol was immunoSEQ multiplex PCR, while the TCRdb copy is restricted to in-frame clones and leaves out a portion. The top ten hold around 7% of the sample, which has approximately 89,000 clones, about 85% seen once. Sequenced: PBMCs. The receptors originated from a middle-aged man in good health and CMV-seropositive. Both conserved end residues are trimmed from each CDR3. Fields, in order: J gene, V gene, clone size, CDR3 protein. A row's size may be missing; if present it is once, few, many or a size class.

J gene: TRBJ1-3
V gene: TRBV19
clone size: -
CDR3 protein: ASSIGPGSTIY

J gene: TRBJ1-1
V gene: TRBV19
clone size: -
CDR3 protein: ARDQGGQGPRVLNTEAF

J gene: TRBJ2-2
V gene: TRBV19
clone size: -
CDR3 protein: ASSRLGLALTGELF

J gene: TRBJ2-7
V gene: TRBV6-5
clone size: -
CDR3 protein: ASSPLAGVYEQY

J gene: TRBJ2-7
V gene: TRBV27
clone size: -
CDR3 protein: ASSLRGQVLIPGYEQY

J gene: TRBJ2-7
V gene: TRBV7-9
clone size: -
CDR3 protein: ASSRQAQGSYEQY

J gene: TRBJ2-7
V gene: TRBV30
clone size: -
CDR3 protein: AWNQLAAVPYEQY

J gene: -
V gene: TRBV28
clone size: -
CDR3 protein: ASSFGKADSRVGEQY

J gene: TRBJ1-2
V gene: TRBV13
clone size: -
CDR3 protein: ASSVTGVSSRDYGYT

J gene: TRBJ1-1
V gene: TRBV15
clone size: once
CDR3 protein: ATSRRGTGAEAF

J gene: TRBJ2-7
V gene: TRBV6-5
clone size: -
CDR3 protein: ASSKREEHHEQY

J gene: TRBJ2-3
V gene: TRBV10-2
clone size: -
CDR3 protein: ASRASGTGGAADTQY

J gene: TRBJ2-2
V gene: TRBV19
clone size: -
CDR3 protein: ASRNIGGSGELF

J gene: TRBJ2-3
V gene: TRBV4-1
clone size: -
CDR3 protein: ASSQGRLGQSTDTQY

J gene: TRBJ2-2
V gene: TRBV13
clone size: -
CDR3 protein: ASRRTSAGELF

J gene: TRBJ2-7
V gene: TRBV29-1
clone size: -
CDR3 protein: SARTGTGLGYEQY

J gene: TRBJ1-2
V gene: TRBV19
clone size: few
CDR3 protein: AIWDRGYGYT

J gene: TRBJ2-5
V gene: TRBV10-3
clone size: -
CDR3 protein: AISEWAGETQY

J gene: TRBJ2-2
V gene: TRBV18
clone size: -
CDR3 protein: ASSSTNTGELF

J gene: TRBJ1-1
V gene: TRBV18
clone size: -
CDR3 protein: ASSLDRGNTEAF

J gene: TRBJ2-5
V gene: TRBV13
clone size: -
CDR3 protein: ASSSGTSWGETQY

J gene: TRBJ1-4
V gene: TRBV14
clone size: -
CDR3 protein: ASSQDLRGGQLF

J gene: TRBJ1-5
V gene: TRBV6-5
clone size: few
CDR3 protein: ASSYGIQGDQPQH

J gene: TRBJ2-1
V gene: TRBV5-6
clone size: few
CDR3 protein: ASRPAGGPYNEQF

J gene: TRBJ1-2
V gene: TRBV28
clone size: once
CDR3 protein: AVRGLGRYGYT

J gene: TRBJ2-7
V gene: TRBV28
clone size: -
CDR3 protein: ASSLSPDRAAYEQY

J gene: TRBJ1-4
V gene: TRBV4-1
clone size: -
CDR3 protein: ASSQSPAEKLF

J gene: TRBJ2-7
V gene: TRBV29-1
clone size: -
CDR3 protein: SVGTVKEQY

J gene: TRBJ2-7
V gene: TRBV18
clone size: -
CDR3 protein: ASSPIRDRGSEQY

J gene: TRBJ2-3
V gene: TRBV28
clone size: once
CDR3 protein: ASSSPGGSDTDTQY

J gene: TRBJ2-1
V gene: TRBV10-3
clone size: -
CDR3 protein: AISPSGGGHNEQF

J gene: TRBJ2-7
V gene: TRBV11-1
clone size: -
CDR3 protein: ASSLGGSSYEQY

J gene: TRBJ2-5
V gene: TRBV6-1
clone size: -
CDR3 protein: ASSLGLAQETQY

J gene: TRBJ1-2
V gene: TRBV5-6
clone size: -
CDR3 protein: ASSLLGQGAGGYT

J gene: TRBJ1-1
V gene: TRBV28
clone size: -
CDR3 protein: ASSLWGRGRSLNTEAF

J gene: TRBJ2-7
V gene: TRBV6-1
clone size: once
CDR3 protein: ASNRDYSYEQY

J gene: TRBJ1-2
V gene: TRBV6-5
clone size: -
CDR3 protein: ASTDRDGYT

J gene: TRBJ1-5
V gene: TRBV6-5
clone size: -
CDR3 protein: ASSYTSGVDQPQH

J gene: TRBJ2-5
V gene: TRBV7-3
clone size: once
CDR3 protein: ASSLILTPFSAQY

J gene: TRBJ1-2
V gene: TRBV10-3
clone size: -
CDR3 protein: AISAPSGSETPPYS

J gene: TRBJ2-2
V gene: TRBV5-1
clone size: -
CDR3 protein: ASSLWGAGELF

J gene: TRBJ2-1
V gene: TRBV2
clone size: -
CDR3 protein: ASSLQRGSGDEQF

J gene: TRBJ2-5
V gene: TRBV9
clone size: -
CDR3 protein: ASSVEAPLAGGRETQY

J gene: TRBJ2-1
V gene: TRBV28
clone size: -
CDR3 protein: ASSPVGKEQF

J gene: TRBJ2-2
V gene: TRBV5-1
clone size: -
CDR3 protein: ASSLGTLNTGELF

J gene: TRBJ2-5
V gene: TRBV6-6
clone size: -
CDR3 protein: ASSRGQGETQY

J gene: -
V gene: TRBV27
clone size: -
CDR3 protein: ASRGAGGPSYEQY

J gene: TRBJ2-7
V gene: TRBV18
clone size: -
CDR3 protein: ASSEAVNYEQY

J gene: -
V gene: TRBV7-2
clone size: -
CDR3 protein: ASSTYLEVEQY

J gene: TRBJ2-5
V gene: TRBV6-5
clone size: once
CDR3 protein: ATLGQGQETQY